This T cell receptor beta chain was captured by sequencing in a study of blood T cells in healthy people across ages. The CDR3 loop spans 15 amino acids. Trimming removed 0 bases from V and 12 bases from J, with 24 bases in between. Germline CDR1 DFQATT, CDR2 SNEGSKA (reference sequence). The study recruited healthy Caucasian donors from Russia who were aged roughly 6 to 100. Together with a sample-barcoded 5' primer, a J-beta primer mix was included in a second PCR lasting about 6 to 12 cycles. TCRdb re-analysed the 5' RACE reads in MiXCR, keeping a single row per CDR3 protein. The data hold approximately 800,000 distinct CDR3 sequences, with approximately 65% observed a single time.

Source material: blood. This clonotype was sampled from a man aged 30-40 years in good health. The V and J genes are TRBV20-1 and TRBJ2-7, with D perhaps TRBD1 or TRBD2 (5 bases each). The CDR3 spells CSARDVSGTLRGRYF. DNA for the CDR3: TGCAGTGCTAGAGACGTATCCGGGACCCTAAGAGGGCGGTACTTC.